This T cell receptor beta chain was sequenced for a study of cytomegalovirus exposure and HLA in healthy donors. This clone was counted ten times or more. Its antigen is still unknown. A multiplex PCR was run with 60 Vbeta primers and 13 Jbeta primers. TCRdb's copy holds only in-frame clones and misses some; the assay was immunoSEQ multiplex PCR. The table shows approximately 210,000 clones, with about nine tenths occurring only once. Germline trimming cut 0 bases from V and 2 bases from J; bases unmatched to any gene: 10. The CDR3 totals 18 residues. CDR1 is SGHNT, CDR2 YYREEE, per germline (reference sequence). Study-level results: The study found most TCR sequences rare, yet found some public TCRs in many donors.

Sequenced material: PBMCs. This rearrangement joins TRBV5-4 to TRBJ1-4; 7 bases fit TRBD1. This receptor was obtained from a man aged 30 to 39 in good health and CMV-seronegative. The CDR3 loop reads CASSLAGGQVSTNEKLFF. The CDR3 DNA is TGTGCCAGCAGCTTGGCCGGAGGACAGGTTTCGACTAATGAAAAACTGTTTTTT.